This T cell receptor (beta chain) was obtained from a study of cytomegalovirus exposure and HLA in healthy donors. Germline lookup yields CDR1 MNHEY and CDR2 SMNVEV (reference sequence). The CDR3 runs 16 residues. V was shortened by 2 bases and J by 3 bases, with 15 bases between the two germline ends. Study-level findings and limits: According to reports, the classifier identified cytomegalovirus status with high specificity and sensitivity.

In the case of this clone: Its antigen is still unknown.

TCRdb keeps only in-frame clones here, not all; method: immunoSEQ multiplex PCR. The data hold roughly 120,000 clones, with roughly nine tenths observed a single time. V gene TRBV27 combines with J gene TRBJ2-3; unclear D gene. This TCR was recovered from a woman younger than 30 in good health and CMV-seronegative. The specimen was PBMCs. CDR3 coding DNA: TGTGCCAGCAGTTTAGGGTCAGCGAGTGTTACAGATACGCAGTATTTT. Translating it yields CASSLGSASVTDTQYF.